The 9 T cell receptor beta chains presented below share a single source sample, sequenced in a study of metastatic and nonmetastatic thyroid tumors. Using MiXCR, TCRdb re-called clones from the PCR reads. The repertoire holds 45,000 or so clones, with around 4% as singletons. Thyroid surgery had not been preceded by any treatment in any patient. Sample: blood. Receptor source: a female donor with papillary thyroid cancer or a benign thyroid nodule (not recorded which). Some clones in this sample may be carry-over from other donors' samples.

Ten or more counts support this clone. This may be a read error, as it is one base from a much larger clone. Other DNA sequences in this specimen translate into the identical CDR3. The chain recombines TRBV5-1 with TRBJ1-4; D unclear. The germline V gene has CDR1 SGHRS and CDR2 YFSETQ. The CDR3 runs to 14 residues. As DNA, the CDR3 is TGCGCCAGCAGTAAAGAGAGTACCAATGAAAAACTGTTCTTT. This translates into CASSKESTNEKLFF.

The sample holds a few counts of this clone. The V call is TRBV6-2 or TRBV6-3, the J call TRBJ2-2; D is unresolved. The CDR3 runs to 14 residues. Looked up from germline, CDR1 is MNHEY and CDR2 is SVGEGT. V was shortened by 6 bases and J by 0 bases, with 8 bases between the two germline ends. CDR3 in amino acids: CASRTASNTGELFF. As DNA, the CDR3 is TGTGCCAGCAGGACTGCCTCGAACACCGGGGAGCTGTTTTTT.

The table lists this clone with many counts. The rearrangement joins TRBV7-3 to TRBJ2-5, with D maybe TRBD2 (7 bases). Germline CDR1 and CDR2: SGHTA and FQGTGA. Trimming took off 4 bases at V and 5 bases at J, with 14 bases between the two ends. This CDR3 region has 14 residues. CDR3 bases: TGTGCCAGCAGCTCCCAAGGGGGGGAGGAGACCCAGTACTTC. Translating it yields CASSSQGGEETQYF. Variable domain in full (rest from reference TRBV7-3 and TRBJ2-5): GAGVSQTPSNKVTEKGKYVELRCDPISGHTALYWYRQSLGQGPEFLIYFQGTGAADDSGLPNDRFFAVRPEGSVSTLKIQRTERGDSAVYLCASSSQGGEETQYFGPGTRLLVL.

This clone was detected ten times or more. V gene TRBV6-1 combines with J gene TRBJ1-2, with a weak D call TRBD1 (6 bases). This CDR3 spans 14 amino acids. Germline loops: CDR1 MNHNS, CDR2 SASEGT. V lost 7 bases and J lost 7, with 19 bases in between. CDR3 residues: CASNYDSPGVGYTF. The CDR3 region has the DNA TGTGCCAGCAATTACGACAGCCCAGGGGTTGGCTACACCTTC.

By share, this clone counts as medium-sized (0.01 to 0.1%). The CDR3 spells CASSEAGHNEQFF. CDR3 coding DNA: TGTGCCAGCAGTGAAGCTGGTCACAATGAGCAGTTCTTC. The chain has TRBV6-1 and TRBJ2-1; unclear D gene. V dropped 0 bases and J dropped 5 bases, with 5 bases sitting between them. Per germline, CDR1 MNHNS and CDR2 SASEGT. The CDR3 extends over 13 amino acids.

The CDR3 loop is CASSPARGGKIDTQYF. The CDR3 DNA is TGTGCCAGCAGTCCCGCCCGTGGCGGGAAGATAGATACGCAGTATTTT. The chain combines TRBV28 with TRBJ2-3, with a possible D match to TRBD2 (6 bases). This CDR3 spans 16 amino acids. Germline assignment: CDR1 MDHEN and CDR2 SYDVKM. V was cut by 5 bases and J by 5 bases, with 20 bases left in between.

This clone was counted between two and nine times. V and J are TRBV3-1 and TRBJ2-7; 12 nucleotides align to TRBD2. Germline CDR1 reads LGHDT; CDR2 reads YNNKEL (reference sequence). The CDR3 runs to 16 residues. Trimming cost V 4 bases and J 1 base; bases outside gene matches: 5. CDR3 residues: CASSLRTSGASYEQYF. CDR3 in DNA: TGTGCCAGCAGCCTCCGGACTAGCGGGGCTTCCTACGAGCAGTACTTC.

This clone was recorded many times. This chain uses TRBV5-5 with TRBJ2-7, with TRBD2 as a possible D gene (6 bases). V lost 6 bases and J 1 base, leaving 14 bases between the germline ends. Germline CDR1 and CDR2: SGHKS and YYEKEE (reference sequence). The CDR3 totals 14 residues. In DNA, the CDR3 is TGTGCCAGCACCGGGACTGCTTCTTCCTACGAGCAGTACTTC. It specifies CASTGTASSYEQYF.

The J gene is TRBJ2-7, the V gene TRBV9; no clear D. CDR3 length: 15 residues. V dropped 2 bases and J dropped 0 bases, with 12 bases sitting between them. CDR1 is SGDLS, CDR2 YYNGEE, per germline. CDR3 loop: CASSVASDSSYEQYF. For the CDR3, the DNA is TGTGCCAGCAGCGTGGCCAGCGATAGCTCCTACGAGCAGTACTTC.